This T cell receptor (beta chain) was sequenced during a study of identical twins. General observations from the study: Findings came from cross-sectional statistics, without long-term follow-up of donors.

The CDR3 has 16 amino acids. Germline V gene data show CDR1 as SGHRS and CDR2 as YFSETQ. J was trimmed by 2 bases and V by 3 bases; bases with no gene match: 6. Each CDR3 protein gets one entry after TCRdb re-called the 5' RACE reads with MiXCR. The sample has fewer than 250,000 distinct CDR3 sequences, roughly 7% seen once; the top ten hold 3% to 4.5%. The donors were all healthy and Caucasian. In its sample, this clonotype was seen many times. What it binds is unknown. This same sample was also taken into another study, of yellow fever vaccine responses in identical twins. From that second work: Twins' vaccine T cell responses reportedly seemed partly convergent and partly personalized.

The source of this sequence is a woman between 18 and 29 years old in good health. The rearrangement joins TRBV5-1 to TRBJ2-3, with 10 positions matching TRBD2. Material for sequencing was memory (CD45RO+) T cells sorted from blood. This CDR3 reads CASSSGTSANTDTQYF. The CDR3 region has the DNA TGCGCCAGCAGCTCGGGGACTAGCGCGAACACAGATACGCAGTATTTT.